The 18 T cell receptor beta chains below were found in one sample sequenced in a study of blood T cell repertoires in COVID-19. Libraries were prepared by immunoSEQ multiplex PCR; TCRdb keeps only in-frame clonotypes and omits some of them. The sample has more than 200,000 clones, about 87% seen once. The sequenced sample consisted of peripheral blood. The receptors originated from a man in his thirties or forties with COVID-19, enrolled during active disease.

The chain links TRBV13 to TRBJ1-1; D is possibly TRBD1 (5 bases). The CDR3 runs 17 residues. CDR1 and CDR2 (germline): PRHDT, FYEKMQ (reference sequence). V lost 2 bases to trimming and J lost 0 bases, with 16 bases between them. In DNA form, the CDR3 reads TGTGCCAGCAGCTTAAAGGGACGGGCGGGGCTGAACACTGAAGCTTTCTTT. Amino acid sequence: CASSLKGRAGLNTEAFF. The full variable domain, in which reference TRBV13 and TRBJ1-1 provide the parts outside the CDR3, is AAGVIQSPRHLIKEKRETATLKCYPIPRHDTVYWYQQGPGQDPQFLISFYEKMQSDKGSIPDRFSAQQFSDYHSELNMSSLELGDSALYFCASSLKGRAGLNTEAFFGQGTRLTVV.

The J gene is TRBJ2-1, the V gene TRBV7-2; 7 bases are shared with TRBD2. Per the germline V gene, CDR1 is SGHTA and CDR2 is FQGNSA. CDR3 length: 16 amino acids. V shed 5 bases and J 9 bases; nucleotides not matched to a gene: 16. This CDR3 reads CASSPEWGRGGVEQFF. The CDR3 region has the DNA TGTGCCAGCAGCCCGGAATGGGGGAGGGGCGGGGTTGAGCAGTTCTTC.

The chain has TRBV6-4 and TRBJ1-1; 9 nucleotides line up with TRBD1. The V and J ends lost 8 bases and 5 bases, in that order; junction bases with no gene match: 6. From germline, CDR1 is MRHNA and CDR2 SNTAGT. The CDR3 runs to 13 residues. The CDR3 DNA sequence: TGTGCCAGCCGAAGACAGGGGGGGACTGAAGCTTTCTTT. Amino acid sequence: CASRRQGGTEAFF.

Points on this clone: An end of the junction does not agree with germline; a read error may underlie this. V gene TRBV2 combines with J gene TRBJ2-7; TRBD1 matches 8 bases. CDR3 length: 14 amino acids. Germline values: CDR1 SNHLY, CDR2 FYNNEI. DNA of the CDR3: TGTGCCAACAGTCGGGACAGGAGCTCCTACGAGCAGTACTTC. Translating gives CANSRDRSSYEQYF.

The chain combines TRBV28 with TRBJ1-2; 9 nucleotides agree with TRBD1. This CDR3 region has 16 residues. Germline V gives CDR1 MDHEN, CDR2 SYDVKM. The trim removed 3 bases at V and 8 bases at J, leaving 13 bases unmatched. CDR3 DNA: TGTGCCAGCAGTTTGTCTGACAGGGGGGTTATCAAGGGCTACACCTTC. Translation: CASSLSDRGVIKGYTF.

The chain is built from TRBV6-5 and TRBJ2-7; 7 bases are shared with TRBD2. CDR1 and CDR2 from the germline V gene are MNHEY and SVGAGI. CDR3 length: 15 amino acids. The V segment lost 0 bases and the J segment 2 bases; nucleotides outside the gene matches: 4. This CDR3 reads CASSYSWGGAYEQYF. CDR3 bases: TGTGCCAGCAGTTACTCTTGGGGGGGAGCCTACGAGCAGTACTTC.

The chain is built from TRBV28 and TRBJ1-4; D is undetermined. Germline V gives CDR1 MDHEN, CDR2 SYDVKM. V lost 6 bases and J lost 7, with 12 bases in between. The CDR3 consists of 13 residues. This CDR3 is CASSRTHSEKLFF. The CDR3 bases are TGTGCCAGCAGCCGAACCCACAGTGAAAAACTGTTTTTT.

The chain links TRBV6-5 to TRBJ2-7; D is unresolved. The CDR3 sequence is 11 residues long. Trimming left V 5 bases short and J 4 bases short, with 6 bases between. Germline loops: CDR1 MNHEY, CDR2 SVGAGI. This chain's CDR3 is CASSHIYEQYF. In DNA, the CDR3 is TGTGCCAGCAGTCACATATACGAGCAGTACTTC.

The chain employs TRBV5-6 and TRBJ1-3; possibly TRBD1 for D (6 bases). CDR1 and CDR2 from the germline V gene are SGHDT and YYEEEE. Trimming cost V 2 bases and J 0 bases, with 18 bases left between them. The CDR3 runs 18 residues. In DNA, the CDR3 is TGTGCCAGCAGCTTCCAGGGGTTCATATTCGGCTCTGGAAACACCATATATTTT. Translating it yields CASSFQGFIFGSGNTIYF.

V gene TRBV2 combines with J gene TRBJ1-2, with 9 positions matching TRBD1. Germline values: CDR1 SNHLY, CDR2 FYNNEI. V lost 10 bases to trimming and J lost 8 bases; unmatched junction nucleotides: 2. The CDR3 length is 10 residues. The CDR3 region is CANGQGGYTF. The CDR3 nucleotides read TGTGCCAACGGACAGGGGGGCTACACCTTC.

The chain uses TRBV5-4 and TRBJ1-2, with 7 positions matching TRBD1. V trimming: 4 bases; J trimming: 0 bases; junction bases outside the gene matches: 9. CDR1 is SGHNT, CDR2 YYREEE, per germline (reference sequence). This CDR3 has 16 amino acids. The CDR3 is CASSQAFTGANYGYTF. CDR3 DNA: TGTGCCAGCAGCCAAGCGTTTACAGGGGCTAACTATGGCTACACCTTC.

This sequence joins TRBV6-2 or TRBV6-3 and TRBJ2-1, with D unresolved. This CDR3 spans 16 amino acids. Trimming removed 5 bases from V and 0 bases from J, with 14 bases in between. Germline lookup yields CDR1 MNHEY and CDR2 SVGEGT. CDR3 nucleotide sequence: TGTGCCAGCAGTCCACATGGCGGCAGCTCCTACAATGAGCAGTTCTTC. As protein: CASSPHGGSSYNEQFF.

J is TRBJ2-1 and V is TRBV9; D is uncertain. The CDR3 sequence is 17 residues long. Trimming took off 0 bases at V and 0 bases at J, with 13 bases between the two ends. In germline, CDR1 is SGDLS, CDR2 YYNGEE. The CDR3 DNA reads as TGTGCCAGCAGCGTAGTGGCTAATCCTAGCTCCTACAATGAGCAGTTCTTC. This sequence encodes CASSVVANPSSYNEQFF.

The chain links TRBV3-1 (or the pseudogene TRBV3-2) to TRBJ2-5; 9 nucleotides line up with TRBD1. CDR1 and CDR2 (germline): LGHDT, YNNKEL (reference sequence). J was trimmed by 7 bases and V by 3 bases; bases with no gene match: 6. There are 14 residues in the CDR3. The CDR3 nucleotides read TGTGCCAGCAGCCAGGGACAGGGTAGTGGGACCCAGTACTTC. Protein sequence: CASSQGQGSGTQYF.

The chain links TRBV7-8 to TRBJ1-2, with TRBD1 as a possible D gene (6 bases). Trimming took off 5 bases at V and 8 bases at J, with 15 bases between the two ends. CDR3 length: 13 amino acids. Germline values: CDR1 SGHVS, CDR2 FQNEAQ. CDR3 in amino acids: CASSNDRRSGYTF. CDR3 in DNA: TGTGCCAGCAGCAACGACAGGCGATCCGGCTACACCTTC.

The chain couples TRBV6-5 to TRBJ1-3; weak D call: TRBD1 (6 bases). V lost 6 bases and J lost 1, with 10 bases in between. The CDR3 runs to 14 residues. Germline V gene sequence: CDR1 MNHEY, CDR2 SVGAGI. The CDR3 sequence: CASSWDISGNTIYF. Here the CDR3 DNA reads TGTGCCAGCAGCTGGGACATTTCTGGAAACACCATATATTTT.

The V gene is TRBV19, the J gene TRBJ2-7; 11 positions agree with TRBD2. The CDR3 is made up of 16 amino acids. Per the germline V gene, CDR1 is LNHDA and CDR2 is SQIVND (reference sequence). J was trimmed by 2 bases and V by 4 bases; bases with no gene match: 7. CDR3: CASSTAGTSGTYEQYF. CDR3 nucleotides: TGTGCCAGTAGTACGGCCGGGACTAGCGGAACCTACGAGCAGTACTTC.

The chain links TRBV9 to TRBJ2-5; 10 nucleotides match TRBD2. V was pared by 4 bases and J by 4 bases, with 13 bases of the junction left unmatched. The germline V gene encodes CDR1 SGDLS and CDR2 YYNGEE. CDR3 length: 17 residues. In nucleotides, the CDR3 is TGTGCCAGCAGCCTAGGGAAGCGGGAGGGCCCTCGAGAGACCCAGTACTTC. Translated: CASSLGKREGPRETQYF.